This T cell receptor (beta chain) comes out of a study of OX40 agonist ivuxolimab in advanced cancers. For the study in its entirety: The costimulatory receptor OX40 (CD134) was targeted by ivuxolimab, a fully human IgG2 agonistic monoclonal antibody. Intravenous ivuxolimab was administered to patients every 2 weeks at six dose levels: 0.01, 0.1, 0.3, 1.5, 3 and 10 mg/kg. Of the 52 patients in dose escalation, some 19 had hepatocellular carcinoma, some 15 had melanoma, 9 had renal cell carcinoma and 9 had head and neck cancer. In the dose-escalation cohort, 82.7% of patients were male, and the mean age was approximately 55 years, with a range of roughly 20 to 79. Prior anti-PD-1, anti-PD-L1 or anti-CTLA-4 therapy was permitted, and approximately 39% of dose-escalation patients had received checkpoint inhibitors. Three dose-escalation patients achieved partial responses, one with hepatocellular carcinoma and two with cutaneous melanoma. The point of sequencing TCRbeta in the periphery was to test whether ivuxolimab changed TCR sequence diversity and drove clonal T-cell expansion. The monotherapy dose-escalation portion (N of about 50 patients) of the phase I ivuxolimab trial is reported in the paper. The paper's findings and limits, for the study overall: In partial responders in the 0.1-3.0 mg/kg groups, normalized peripheral clonal expansion was found to be among the lowest, especially among CD8+ T cells. After ivuxolimab, CD8+ T cells had more expanded clones than CD4+ T cells on average. Antigen specificity was not determined for the clonally expanded peripheral T cells. At doses of 0.1 to 3.0 mg/kg, clonal expansion of both CD4+ and CD8+ blood T cells was observed from baseline to week 6. Low levels of normalized T-cell clonal expansion were also seen in some patients who did not respond.

For CDR1 and CDR2, the germline V gene lists KGHSH and LQKENI. V is cut back by 4 bases and J by 3 bases, with 3 bases in the junction unmatched. Its CDR3 holds 14 amino acids, cysteine through phenylalanine. CDR3 DNA is the only sequence kept; it has 42 bases, read in frame from the first base. The trial excluded patients who had a history of autoimmune disease or were on systemic immunosuppression. Peripheral blood for TCR sequencing was collected from all dose cohorts at baseline, on cycle 4 day 1, and on cycle 7 day 1. Samples were obtained from an open-label, multicenter, first-in-human phase I dose-escalation trial of ivuxolimab. Adults with locally advanced or metastatic melanoma, renal cell carcinoma, hepatocellular carcinoma or head and neck squamous cell carcinoma were enrolled in the trial. Before TCR sequencing, CD4+ and CD8+ T cells were separately sorted from peripheral blood. Notes on this clone: Its binding antigen is unknown. No base-level quality is on record; no much larger clone is a single base apart. Other DNA sequences within the sample encode an identical CDR3.

For sequencing of the TCRbeta CDR3 region, genomic DNA was extracted from the sorted cells. The immunoSEQ Assay was used for sequencing of TCRbeta CDR3 regions. TCRdb retrieved this table from immuneACCESS and kept in-frame rearrangements only. Not all clones are present; in checked studies, unresolved V genes account for under half, and no reason is known for the remainder. This sample is represented by roughly 80,000 clones; nearly 90% of them were singletons. The ten largest clonotypes hold approximately 2.3% of the sample. The rearrangement combines TRBV18 with TRBJ1-5; the central 7 bases match TRBD1. This material consisted of CD4+ or CD8+ T cells sorted from blood, taken in a trial of the OX40 agonist ivuxolimab. The sequence derives from an adult with an advanced solid tumor such as melanoma, head and neck, liver or kidney cancer. Here the CDR3 is given as CASSLQGYNQPQHF. The DNA reads as follows: TGTGCCAGCTCACTACAGGGGTACAATCAGCCCCAGCATTTT.